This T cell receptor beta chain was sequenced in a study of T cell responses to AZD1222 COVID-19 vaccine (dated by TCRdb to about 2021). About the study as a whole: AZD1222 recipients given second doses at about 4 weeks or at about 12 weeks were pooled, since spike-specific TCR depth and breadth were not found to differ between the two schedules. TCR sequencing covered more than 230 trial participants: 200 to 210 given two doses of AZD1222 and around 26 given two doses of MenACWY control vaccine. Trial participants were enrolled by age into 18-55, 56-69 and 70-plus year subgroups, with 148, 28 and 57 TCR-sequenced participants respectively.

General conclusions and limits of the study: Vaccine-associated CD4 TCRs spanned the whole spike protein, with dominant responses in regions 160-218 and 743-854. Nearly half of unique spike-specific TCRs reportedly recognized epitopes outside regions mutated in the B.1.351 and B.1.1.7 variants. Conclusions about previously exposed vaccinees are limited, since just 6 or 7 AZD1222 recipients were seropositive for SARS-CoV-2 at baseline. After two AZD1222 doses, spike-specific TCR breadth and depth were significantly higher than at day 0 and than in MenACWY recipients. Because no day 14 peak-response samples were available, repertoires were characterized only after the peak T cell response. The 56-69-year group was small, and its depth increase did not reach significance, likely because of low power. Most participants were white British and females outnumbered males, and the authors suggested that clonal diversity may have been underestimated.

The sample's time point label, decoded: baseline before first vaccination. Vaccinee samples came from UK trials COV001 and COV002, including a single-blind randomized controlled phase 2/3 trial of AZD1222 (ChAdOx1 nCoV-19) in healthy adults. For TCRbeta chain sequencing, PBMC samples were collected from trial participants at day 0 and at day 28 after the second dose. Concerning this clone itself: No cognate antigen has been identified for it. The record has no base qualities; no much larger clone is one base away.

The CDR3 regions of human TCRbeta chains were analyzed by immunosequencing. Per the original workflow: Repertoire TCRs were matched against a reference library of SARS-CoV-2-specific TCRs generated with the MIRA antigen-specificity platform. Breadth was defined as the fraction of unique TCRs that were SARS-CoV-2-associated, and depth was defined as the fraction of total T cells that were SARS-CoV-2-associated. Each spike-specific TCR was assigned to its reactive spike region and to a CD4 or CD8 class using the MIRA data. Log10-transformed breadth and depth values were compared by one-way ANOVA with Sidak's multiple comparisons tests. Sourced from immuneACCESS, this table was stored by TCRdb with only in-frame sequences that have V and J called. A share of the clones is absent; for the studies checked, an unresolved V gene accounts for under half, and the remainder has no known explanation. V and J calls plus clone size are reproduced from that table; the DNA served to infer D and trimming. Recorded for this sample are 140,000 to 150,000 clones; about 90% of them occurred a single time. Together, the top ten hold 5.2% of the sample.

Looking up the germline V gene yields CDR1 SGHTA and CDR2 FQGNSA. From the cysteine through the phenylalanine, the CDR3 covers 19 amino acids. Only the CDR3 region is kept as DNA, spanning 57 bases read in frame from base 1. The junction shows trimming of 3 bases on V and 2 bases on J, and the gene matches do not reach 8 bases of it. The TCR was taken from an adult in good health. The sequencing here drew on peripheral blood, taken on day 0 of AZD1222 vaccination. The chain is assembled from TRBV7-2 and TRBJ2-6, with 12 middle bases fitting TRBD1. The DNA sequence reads TGTGCCAGCAGCTTTACCGGGACAGGGGGCGCGACTGGGGCCAACGTCCTGACTTTC. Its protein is CASSFTGTGGATGANVLTF.